A selection of T cell receptor beta chains follows, all from one sample in a study of T cell changes during pregnancy in multiple sclerosis. The protocol was immunoSEQ multiplex PCR, while the TCRdb copy is restricted to in-frame clones and leaves out a portion. The data hold about 48,000 clones, with around 92% observed a single time. The sequencing here drew on CD4+ T cells from peripheral blood mononuclear cells, taken in the second trimester of pregnancy. All receptors derive from a female donor in good health, enrolled as a control in a pregnancy study. Both conserved end residues are part of each CDR3. A D gene is named only where the DNA matches it firmly. Clone size is stated in some rows and not others, as once, few, many or a class when expanded.

V gene: TRBV18; J gene: TRBJ1-1; clone size: .; D gene: .; CDR3 DNA: TGTGCCAGCTCGTTCACCAGGGGTGTCGCTGAAGCTTTCTTT; CDR3 protein: CASSFTRGVAEAFF
V gene: TRBV28; J gene: TRBJ1-2; clone size: .; D gene: TRBD1; CDR3 DNA: TGTGCCAACCTCCACAGACAGGGGGGTTTGGGCTATGGCTACACCTTC; CDR3 protein: CANLHRQGGLGYGYTF
V gene: TRBV18; J gene: TRBJ1-1; clone size: .; D gene: .; CDR3 DNA: TGTGCCAGCTCCCTACAGTCGAACACTGAAGCTTTCTTT; CDR3 protein: CASSLQSNTEAFF
V gene: TRBV6-1; J gene: TRBJ2-3; clone size: .; D gene: TRBD1; CDR3 DNA: TGTGCCAGCAGCCGACAGGGGAGGACCACAGATACGCAGTATTTT; CDR3 protein: CASSRQGRTTDTQYF
V gene: TRBV19; J gene: TRBJ2-1; clone size: .; D gene: .; CDR3 DNA: TGTGCCAGTAGTACGTTTTTCGAGCAGTTCTTC; CDR3 protein: CASSTFFEQFF
V gene: TRBV7-3; J gene: TRBJ2-3; clone size: .; D gene: TRBD2; CDR3 DNA: TGTGCCAGCAGCACCCCAACTAGCGGCACAGATACGCAGTATTTT; CDR3 protein: CASSTPTSGTDTQYF
V gene: TRBV7-2; J gene: TRBJ2-1; clone size: .; D gene: TRBD2; CDR3 DNA: TGTGCCAGCAGCCCGACTAGCGGGGGGTACAATGAGCAGTTCTTC; CDR3 protein: CASSPTSGGYNEQFF
V gene: TRBV27; J gene: TRBJ2-7; clone size: .; D gene: .; CDR3 DNA: TGTGCCAGCAGTAACCCCCGAGGGTTTGGAGCGGCCTACGAGCAGTACTTC; CDR3 protein: CASSNPRGFGAAYEQYF
V gene: TRBV4-1; J gene: TRBJ2-3; clone size: .; D gene: TRBD2; CDR3 DNA: TGCGCCAGCAGCCAAGATCGGATAGCGGGAGGGCAGGATACGCAGTATTTT; CDR3 protein: CASSQDRIAGGQDTQYF
V gene: TRBV4-1; J gene: TRBJ1-2; clone size: .; D gene: .; CDR3 DNA: TGCGCCAGCAGCTGGTTCCCCGCGAGGTTTAACTATGGCTACACCTTC; CDR3 protein: CASSWFPARFNYGYTF
V gene: TRBV7-8; J gene: TRBJ2-7; clone size: .; D gene: TRBD2; CDR3 DNA: TGTGCCAGCAGCTTAGTACTAGCGGGAGCTTCCTACGAGCAGTACTTC; CDR3 protein: CASSLVLAGASYEQYF
V gene: TRBV5-8; J gene: TRBJ2-3; clone size: .; D gene: TRBD2; CDR3 DNA: TGTGCCAGCAGCCAGACTAGCGGGAGTCGGGATACGCAGTATTTT; CDR3 protein: CASSQTSGSRDTQYF
V gene: TRBV2; J gene: TRBJ2-5; clone size: .; D gene: .; CDR3 DNA: TGTGCCAGCACCGGTAAAGAGACCCAGTACTTC; CDR3 protein: CASTGKETQYF
V gene: TRBV28; J gene: TRBJ2-1; clone size: .; D gene: TRBD2; CDR3 DNA: TGTGCCAGCAGTCAACTAGCGGGAGTTACTGAGCAGTTCTTC; CDR3 protein: CASSQLAGVTEQFF
V gene: TRBV11-2; J gene: TRBJ1-4; clone size: .; D gene: TRBD1; CDR3 DNA: TGTGCCAGCAGCTCCGGGACAGGGAGGCAAGAAAAACTGTTTTTT; CDR3 protein: CASSSGTGRQEKLFF
V gene: TRBV29-1; J gene: TRBJ2-7; clone size: .; D gene: .; CDR3 DNA: TGCAGCGTTGTCGAACAGGTAGGCTACGAGCAGTACTTC; CDR3 protein: CSVVEQVGYEQYF
V gene: TRBV18; J gene: TRBJ1-5; clone size: .; D gene: .; CDR3 DNA: TGTGCCAGCTCACCGCAGACTTTTCGCGGCAATCAGCCCCAGCATTTT; CDR3 protein: CASSPQTFRGNQPQHF
V gene: TRBV7-2; J gene: TRBJ2-1; clone size: .; D gene: TRBD2; CDR3 DNA: TGTGCCAGCAGCTTCAGCGGGAGAGGGATCTTC; CDR3 protein: CASSFSGRGIF
V gene: TRBV5-1; J gene: TRBJ2-1; clone size: .; D gene: .; CDR3 DNA: TGCGCCAGCAGCTTCGGTACGGGGGGCGTCGATGAGCAGTTCTTC; CDR3 protein: CASSFGTGGVDEQFF
V gene: TRBV6-1; J gene: TRBJ2-7; clone size: .; D gene: TRBD1; CDR3 DNA: TGTGCCAGCAAGAGGGACAGGGCCTTCTACGAGCAGTACTTC; CDR3 protein: CASKRDRAFYEQYF
V gene: TRBV27; J gene: TRBJ1-2; clone size: .; D gene: TRBD1; CDR3 DNA: TGTGCCAGCAGTTCCACAGGGGTAGTGGGCTATGGCTACACCTTC; CDR3 protein: CASSSTGVVGYGYTF
V gene: TRBV30; J gene: TRBJ1-1; clone size: few; D gene: .; CDR3 DNA: TGTGCCTGGAGTGGAAGGGAGGCAGCTTTCTTT; CDR3 protein: CAWSGREAAFF
V gene: TRBV10-3; J gene: TRBJ1-5; clone size: .; D gene: TRBD1; CDR3 DNA: TGTGCCATCAGTACACAGGGGGATCAGCCCCAGCATTTT; CDR3 protein: CAISTQGDQPQHF
V gene: TRBV18; J gene: TRBJ1-1; clone size: .; D gene: TRBD1; CDR3 DNA: TGTGCCAGCTCACCGGGACAGGGTGAAGCTTTCTTT; CDR3 protein: CASSPGQGEAFF
V gene: TRBV4-1; J gene: TRBJ2-2; clone size: once; D gene: .; CDR3 DNA: TGCGCCAGCAGCCAAGATTCAGTCAGTATGGCCGGGGAGCTGTTTTTT; CDR3 protein: CASSQDSVSMAGELFF
V gene: TRBV28; J gene: TRBJ2-1; clone size: .; D gene: .; CDR3 DNA: TGTGCCAGCAGACCGAGGGTCCGGGTTTCCTACAATGAGCAGTTCTTC; CDR3 protein: CASRPRVRVSYNEQFF
V gene: TRBV28; J gene: TRBJ2-7; clone size: .; D gene: TRBD2; CDR3 DNA: TGTGCCACCATAGCGGGGACCTACGAGCAGTACTTC; CDR3 protein: CATIAGTYEQYF
V gene: TRBV11-2; J gene: TRBJ2-5; clone size: .; D gene: .; CDR3 DNA: TGTGCCAGCAGTCCGAACCGACTCTACCAAGAGACCCAGTACTTC; CDR3 protein: CASSPNRLYQETQYF
V gene: TRBV11-2; J gene: TRBJ1-1; clone size: once; D gene: .; CDR3 DNA: TGTGCCAGCAGCTTAAGGGAGGGGGCTTTCTTT; CDR3 protein: CASSLREGAFF
V gene: TRBV7-9; J gene: TRBJ2-1; clone size: .; D gene: .; CDR3 DNA: TGTGCCAGCAGCCCGAACAGGGTACGGTTCTTC; CDR3 protein: CASSPNRVRFF
V gene: TRBV15; J gene: TRBJ1-1; clone size: .; D gene: .; CDR3 DNA: TGTGCCACCAGCAGAGATTTTCCGGTGAACACTGAAGCTTTCTTT; CDR3 protein: CATSRDFPVNTEAFF
V gene: TRBV6-5; J gene: TRBJ2-2; clone size: .; D gene: TRBD2; CDR3 DNA: TGTGCCATCCGGACTAGCGGGTACACCGGGGAGCTGTTTTTT; CDR3 protein: CAIRTSGYTGELFF
V gene: TRBV19; J gene: TRBJ2-3; clone size: .; D gene: TRBD1; CDR3 DNA: TGTGCCAGTAGTTCTCCTGGGACAGGGAACACAGATACGCAGTATTTT; CDR3 protein: CASSSPGTGNTDTQYF
V gene: TRBV7-9; J gene: TRBJ1-2; clone size: once; D gene: .; CDR3 DNA: TGTGCCAGCAGCCCCGCGGGAAAAAGCGGCTACACCTTC; CDR3 protein: CASSPAGKSGYTF
V gene: TRBV18; J gene: TRBJ2-7; clone size: .; D gene: TRBD1; CDR3 DNA: TGTGCCAGCTCACCACGACAGGGCGAACACGAGCAGTACTTC; CDR3 protein: CASSPRQGEHEQYF
V gene: TRBV7-2; J gene: TRBJ1-3; clone size: .; D gene: .; CDR3 DNA: TGTGCCAGCAGCTTAATGTCGGCTGGAAACACCATATATTTT; CDR3 protein: CASSLMSAGNTIYF